These T cell receptor beta chains were read from a single sample in a study of blood T cell repertoires in COVID-19. The data were produced by immunoSEQ multiplex PCR, yet TCRdb's version contains in-frame clones alone and is incomplete. The data contain under 75,000 clones, 80% to 95% of them singletons. Source material: peripheral blood. The source of these receptors is a man over 45 with active COVID-19. CDR3s include the opening cysteine and the closing phenylalanine or tryptophan. Each record gives: V gene, D gene, clone size, J gene, CDR3 protein, CDR3 DNA. D genes are given only for firm matches. Clone size appears in some rows only: once, few, many, or a class for an expanded clone.

>TRBV6-5|-|once|TRBJ2-1
CASSYSGAEQFF
TGTGCCAGCAGTTACTCGGGGGCTGAGCAGTTCTTC
>TRBV7-9|TRBD2|-|TRBJ2-7
CASSLVGRERHEQYF
TGTGCCAGCAGCTTAGTGGGGCGGGAGAGGCACGAGCAGTACTTC
>TRBV28|TRBD1|-|TRBJ1-1
CASSFWTGEAFF
TGTGCCAGCAGCTTTTGGACAGGGGAAGCTTTCTTT
>TRBV11-3|TRBD2|-|TRBJ2-5
CASSPRASGGFGTQYF
TGTGCCAGCAGCCCGCGTGCTAGCGGGGGGTTCGGGACCCAGTACTTC
>TRBV19|-|once|TRBJ1-4
CASSGNQGYDEKLFF
TGTGCCAGTAGTGGTAACCAGGGGTATGATGAAAAACTGTTTTTT
>TRBV2|-|-|TRBJ2-2
CASSESGTPNTGELFF
TGTGCCAGCAGCGAATCAGGGACACCGAACACCGGGGAGCTGTTTTTT
>TRBV6-7|-|once|TRBJ1-1
CASRGSGGRNTEAFF
TGTGCCAGCAGGGGATCGGGGGGCCGGAACACTGAAGCTTTCTTT
>TRBV6-2/TRBV6-3|-|-|TRBJ1-6
CASSSGQINSPLHF
TGTGCCAGCAGTTCCGGACAGATTAATTCACCCCTCCACTTT
>TRBV9|TRBD2|-|TRBJ2-3
CASSVGAGGPGDTQYF
TGTGCCAGCAGCGTAGGGGCGGGAGGGCCCGGTGATACGCAGTATTTT
>TRBV5-4|TRBD2|-|TRBJ2-1
CASNPAGTNGREQFF
TGTGCCAGCAACCCGGCCGGGACTAACGGTCGTGAGCAGTTCTTC
>TRBV4-2|-|-|TRBJ2-6
CASSPRVGRTTSGANVLTF
TGTGCCAGCAGTCCAAGAGTAGGACGGACTACATCTGGGGCCAACGTCCTGACTTTC
>TRBV11-2|TRBD1|-|TRBJ2-5
CASSLRGRLGETQYF
TGTGCCAGCAGCTTGAGGGGGCGGCTCGGAGAGACCCAGTACTTC
>TRBV19|-|-|TRBJ1-5
CAAGVWPQHF
TGTGCCGCCGGAGTTTGGCCCCAGCATTTT
>TRBV11-3|TRBD2|-|TRBJ2-7
CASSLDGGGGYEQYF
TGTGCCAGCAGCTTAGATGGAGGCGGGGGCTACGAGCAGTACTTC
>TRBV6-1|-|-|TRBJ1-1
CASSEVGGVRAFF
TGTGCCAGCAGTGAAGTGGGGGGGGTTCGAGCTTTCTTT
>TRBV19|TRBD1|-|TRBJ1-5
CASTRDRGSNQPQHF
TGTGCCAGTACTCGGGACAGGGGGAGCAATCAGCCCCAGCATTTT
>TRBV19|-|-|TRBJ1-5
CASRGRRLSNQPQHF
TGTGCCAGTAGGGGCAGGAGGCTTAGCAATCAGCCCCAGCATTTT
>TRBV4-3|-|-|TRBJ2-3
CASSQESQRSTDTQYF
TGCGCCAGCAGCCAAGAAAGCCAGCGAAGCACAGATACGCAGTATTTT
>TRBV29-1|TRBD1|once|TRBJ1-1
CSALILDRGRAEAFF
TGCAGCGCTCTAATACTAGACAGGGGGAGGGCTGAAGCTTTCTTT
>TRBV5-8|-|-|TRBJ2-4
CASSPRTNLAKNIQYF
TGTGCCAGCAGCCCCAGGACTAATCTAGCCAAAAACATTCAGTACTTC
>TRBV20-1|TRBD1|-|TRBJ2-1
CSASTGTGVYNEQFF
TGCAGTGCTAGTACCGGGACAGGAGTTTACAATGAGCAGTTCTTC
>TRBV5-4|TRBD2|-|TRBJ2-1
CASSFGGEGYNEQFF
TGTGCCAGCAGCTTTGGGGGGGAGGGCTACAATGAGCAGTTCTTC
>TRBV11-2|TRBD2|-|TRBJ2-7
CASSLELRRGAYEQYF
TGTGCCAGCAGCTTAGAATTAAGGCGGGGGGCCTACGAGCAGTACTTC
>TRBV20-1|TRBD2|-|TRBJ2-7
CSASSGGNSYEQYF
TGCAGTGCCAGTAGCGGGGGGAACTCCTACGAGCAGTACTTC
>TRBV4-2|-|-|TRBJ2-1
CASSQASGQFNEQFF
TGTGCCAGCAGCCAAGCTAGCGGACAGTTCAATGAGCAGTTCTTC
>TRBV4-3|-|-|TRBJ1-2
CASSTWDNPGSDYGYTF
TGCGCCAGCAGCACCTGGGACAACCCAGGGTCAGACTATGGCTACACCTTC
>TRBV5-4|TRBD2|-|TRBJ2-7
CASSPSGLVYEQYF
TGTGCCAGCAGCCCCTCGGGACTAGTGTACGAGCAGTACTTC
>TRBV4-1|TRBD1|few|TRBJ1-5
CASSATGTGNQPQHF
TGCGCCAGCAGCGCAACCGGGACAGGGAATCAGCCCCAGCATTTT
>TRBV5-1|-|-|TRBJ2-3
CASSLAGTTSTDTQYF
TGCGCCAGCAGCTTGGCCGGGACAACTAGCACAGATACGCAGTATTTT
>TRBV29-1|TRBD1|-|TRBJ1-2
CSVEGQAQRRGYTF
TGCAGCGTGGAAGGACAGGCCCAGAGGCGTGGCTACACCTTC
>TRBV28|TRBD1|-|TRBJ2-5
CASTWDRGQETQYF
TGTGCCAGCACCTGGGACAGGGGGCAAGAGACCCAGTACTTC
>TRBV30|-|-|TRBJ1-1
CAWKVDSLNTEAFF
TGTGCCTGGAAAGTAGACAGCTTGAACACTGAAGCTTTCTTT
>TRBV5-5|-|-|TRBJ1-1
CASTLAAVEAEAFF
TGTGCCAGCACCCTTGCCGCAGTTGAGGCTGAAGCTTTCTTT
>TRBV28|-|-|TRBJ2-1
CASGDTPLNEQFF
TGTGCCAGCGGGGACACCCCCCTCAATGAGCAGTTCTTC
>TRBV15|-|-|TRBJ2-3
CATSRERGTSVNTQYF
TGTGCCACCAGCAGAGAACGAGGGACTTCTGTAAATACGCAGTATTTT
>TRBV19|-|-|TRBJ2-6
CASSTSHGTRISGANVLTF
TGTGCCAGTAGTACCTCCCACGGGACAAGAATCTCTGGGGCCAACGTCCTGACTTTC
>TRBV10-2|TRBD1|-|TRBJ1-1
CATRDRGYTEAFF
TGCGCCACCCGGGACAGGGGATATACTGAAGCTTTCTTT
>TRBV3-1/TRBV3-2|-|-|TRBJ2-1
CASSQEVSSYNEQFF
TGTGCCAGCAGCCAAGAAGTTAGCTCCTACAATGAGCAGTTCTTC
>TRBV28|TRBD1|-|TRBJ2-7
CASSRYRGSYEQYF
TGTGCCAGCAGTCGTTACAGGGGGTCCTACGAGCAGTACTTC
>TRBV5-6|-|-|TRBJ1-2
CASSLTGKDYGYTF
TGTGCCAGCAGCCTCACAGGGAAGGACTATGGCTACACCTTC
>TRBV12-3/TRBV12-4|-|-|TRBJ2-7
CASSQNREQYF
TGTGCCAGCAGCCAGAATCGCGAGCAGTACTTC
>TRBV27|-|-|TRBJ2-3
CASSPSPPSTQYF
TGTGCCAGCAGTCCATCGCCCCCGAGTACGCAGTATTTT
>TRBV11-3|TRBD1|-|TRBJ2-7
CASSLFGQGLVEQYF
TGTGCCAGCAGCTTATTCGGACAGGGGTTGGTCGAGCAGTACTTC
>TRBV5-4|TRBD1|-|TRBJ2-1
CASSRTGGTYNEQFF
TGTGCCAGCAGCAGGACAGGGGGCACCTACAATGAGCAGTTCTTC
>TRBV10-1|-|-|TRBJ2-5
CASSEPGQSEETQYF
TGCGCCAGCAGTGAGCCAGGGCAGAGCGAAGAGACCCAGTACTTC
>TRBV7-2|TRBD1|-|TRBJ1-4
CASRRQGWEKLFF
TGTGCCAGCAGAAGACAGGGCTGGGAAAAACTGTTTTTT
>TRBV5-4|TRBD1|-|TRBJ1-6
CASSTPGQDGSPLHF
TGTGCCAGCAGCACACCGGGACAGGATGGTTCACCCCTCCACTTT
>TRBV5-4|-|-|TRBJ1-1
CASSSRENTEAFF
TGTGCCAGCAGCTCCCGGGAGAACACTGAAGCTTTCTTT
>TRBV9|TRBD2|-|TRBJ2-5
CASSVEASGGQETQYF
TGTGCCAGCAGCGTAGAGGCTAGCGGGGGCCAAGAGACCCAGTACTTC
>TRBV30|-|-|TRBJ1-4
CAFLAHADEKLFF
TGTGCCTTCCTGGCCCATGCGGATGAAAAACTGTTTTTT
>TRBV9|-|-|TRBJ1-2
CASSATTPGYGYTF
TGTGCCAGCAGCGCCACGACCCCGGGCTATGGCTACACCTTC
>TRBV6-5|TRBD1|-|TRBJ2-2
CASSPGTGASGELFF
TGTGCCAGCAGCCCAGGGACAGGGGCGTCCGGGGAGCTGTTTTTT
>TRBV7-9|-|-|TRBJ2-1
CASSPVFNEQFF
TGTGCCAGCAGCCCTGTCTTCAATGAGCAGTTCTTC
>TRBV28|TRBD2|-|TRBJ2-3
CASSSPGGSSTDTQYF
TGTGCCAGCAGTAGTCCGGGGGGGTCAAGCACAGATACGCAGTATTTT
>TRBV4-1|-|-|TRBJ1-5
CASSQGVTGQPQHF
TGCGCCAGCAGCCAAGGGGTGACGGGTCAGCCCCAGCATTTT
>TRBV9|TRBD1|-|TRBJ2-6
CASSAATGHSGANVLTF
TGTGCCAGCAGCGCTGCGACAGGGCACTCTGGGGCCAACGTCCTGACTTTC
>TRBV7-2|TRBD1|-|TRBJ2-5
CASSRDRGQETQYF
TGTGCCAGCAGCCGGGACAGGGGGCAAGAGACCCAGTACTTC
>TRBV29-1|TRBD2|-|TRBJ2-5
CSVERGWETQYF
TGCAGCGTCGAGCGGGGGTGGGAGACCCAGTACTTC
>TRBV19|-|-|TRBJ1-3
CASSLLDGAGNTIYF
TGTGCCAGTAGTCTCCTCGACGGGGCTGGAAACACCATATATTTT